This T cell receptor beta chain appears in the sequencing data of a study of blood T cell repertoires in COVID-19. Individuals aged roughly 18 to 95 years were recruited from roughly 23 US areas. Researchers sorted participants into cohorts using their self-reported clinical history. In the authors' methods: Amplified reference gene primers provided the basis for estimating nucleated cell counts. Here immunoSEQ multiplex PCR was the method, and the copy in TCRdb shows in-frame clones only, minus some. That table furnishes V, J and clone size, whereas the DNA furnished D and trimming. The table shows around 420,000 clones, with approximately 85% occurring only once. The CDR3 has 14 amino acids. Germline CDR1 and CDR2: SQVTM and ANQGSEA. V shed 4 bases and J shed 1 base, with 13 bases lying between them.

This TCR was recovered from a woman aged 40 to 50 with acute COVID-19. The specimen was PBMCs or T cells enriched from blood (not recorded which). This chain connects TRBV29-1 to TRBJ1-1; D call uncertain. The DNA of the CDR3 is TGCAGCGTTGGACCGGCCCCGGGGAACACTGAAGCTTTCTTT. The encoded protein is CSVGPAPGNTEAFF. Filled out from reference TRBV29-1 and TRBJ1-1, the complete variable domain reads SAVISQKPSRDICQRGTSLTIQCQVDSQVTMMFWYRQQPGQSLTLIATANQGSEATYESGFVIDKFPISRPNLTFSTLTVSNMSPEDSSIYLCSVGPAPGNTEAFFGQGTRLTVV.